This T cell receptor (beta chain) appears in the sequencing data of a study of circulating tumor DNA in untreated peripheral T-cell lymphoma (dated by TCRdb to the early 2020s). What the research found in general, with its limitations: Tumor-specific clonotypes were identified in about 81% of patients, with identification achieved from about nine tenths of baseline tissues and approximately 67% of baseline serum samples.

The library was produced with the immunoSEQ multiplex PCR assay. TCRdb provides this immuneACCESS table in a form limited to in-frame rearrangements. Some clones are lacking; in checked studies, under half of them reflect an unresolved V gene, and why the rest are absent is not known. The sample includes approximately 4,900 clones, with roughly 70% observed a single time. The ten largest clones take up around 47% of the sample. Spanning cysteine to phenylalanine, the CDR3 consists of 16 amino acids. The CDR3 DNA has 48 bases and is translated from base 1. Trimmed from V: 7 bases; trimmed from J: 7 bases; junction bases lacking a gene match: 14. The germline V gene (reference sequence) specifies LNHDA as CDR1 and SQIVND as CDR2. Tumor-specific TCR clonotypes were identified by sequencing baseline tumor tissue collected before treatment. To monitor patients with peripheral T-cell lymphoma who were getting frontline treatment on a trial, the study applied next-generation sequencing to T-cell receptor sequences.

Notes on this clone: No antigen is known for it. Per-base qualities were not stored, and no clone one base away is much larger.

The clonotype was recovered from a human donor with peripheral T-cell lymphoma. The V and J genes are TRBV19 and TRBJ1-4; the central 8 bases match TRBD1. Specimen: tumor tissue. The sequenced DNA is TGTGCCAGTAATACATTAGGGGACAGGCGGGGTGAAAAACTGTTTTTT. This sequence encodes CASNTLGDRRGEKLFF.